This T cell receptor (beta chain) emerged from a study of T-cell reconstitution after alpha-beta-depleted transplantation in children. Findings of the study overall: Surviving recipient cells, namely T cells and thymic progenitors, were the source of high day-60 TCRbeta diversity in some patients. As was reported, about two months after transplant, alpha-beta T cells came from several hundred expanded graft clones. The authors attributed T-cell counts and diversity one year after transplant mostly to newly produced T cells.

On this clonotype: Its specificity is unknown.

Preparation of the TCRbeta library was carried out with unique molecular identifiers. TCRdb re-called the PCR reads through MiXCR, storing one row per CDR3 protein. The repertoire has some 310,000 distinct CDR3 sequences, approximately 20% of them found once; the top ten carry around 9.9%. Sample: PBMCs, mostly from graft donor cells, taken 180 days after TCRalphabeta/CD19-depleted stem cell transplant. This clonotype originated in a male patient between 10 and 17 years old who had a stem cell transplant for acute lymphoblastic leukemia, so the T cells may come from the graft donor.

CDR3 loop: CASSLGLAGISYNEQFF. The CDR3 DNA reads TGCGCCAGCAGCTTAGGACTAGCGGGAATTTCTTACAATGAGCAGTTCTTC. The rearrangement links TRBV5-1 to TRBJ2-1; 12 positions agree with TRBD2. The CDR3 contains 17 residues. Germline V CDR1 and CDR2: SGHRS, YFSETQ. Germline trimming cut 2 bases from V and 4 bases from J; bases unmatched to any gene: 7.